This TCR beta chain was observed in a study of spatial heterogeneity in lung cancer. Study-wide background: Sequencing covered available follow-up PBMC samples collected a median of about two years after resection.

Individually, TCR cDNA molecules were each labelled with a unique molecular identifier. MiXCR, run by TCRdb on the 5' RACE reads, gives a single entry per CDR3 protein. The profile covers 100,000 to 120,000 distinct CDR3 sequences, with 9.5% to 14% appearing a single time and 24% taken by the ten largest. CDR3 length equals 13 residues. From germline, CDR1 is DFQATT and CDR2 SNEGSKA (reference sequence). With 1 base removed from V and 10 bases from J, the gap between germline ends came to 11 bases. Time point described: blood at routine non-recurrence follow-up after resection. The sequence was collected from a female donor with early-stage non-small cell lung cancer. J is TRBJ1-6 and V is TRBV20-1; a weak D match, TRBD1 (5 bases). The source material was PBMCs, sampled at follow-up. CDR3 coding DNA: TGCAGTGCTAGAGGCAGGGAGGGGTCACCCCTCCACTTT. Amino acid sequence: CSARGREGSPLHF.